The 27 T cell receptor beta chains in this list originate from one sample, sequenced in a study of cytomegalovirus exposure and HLA in healthy donors. Repertoires were generated with immunoSEQ multiplex PCR, while TCRdb's copy carries only in-frame clones and drops some. The data show fewer than 85,000 clones, with roughly 94% seen just once and 0.6% to 0.8% held by the top ten. The sequenced sample consisted of PBMCs. The receptor set was obtained from a woman under 30 in good health and CMV-seronegative.

The chain employs TRBV7-9 and TRBJ1-2, with TRBD1 matching 12 bases. V was clipped by 5 bases and J by 9 bases; unmatched bases: 7. Germline V lookup: CDR1 SEHNR, CDR2 FQNEAQ (reference sequence). This CDR3 has 14 amino acids. CDR3 sequence (DNA): TGTGCCAGCAGCCAGGGACAGGGGGCTCCACGCTACACCTTC. As protein: CASSQGQGAPRYTF.

The rearrangement links TRBV18 to TRBJ1-2; D gene unclear. V lost 2 bases and J 10 bases, leaving 11 bases between the germline ends. The CDR3 is 12 amino acids. CDR1 is KGHSH, CDR2 LQKENI, per germline. The CDR3 region has the DNA TGTGCCAGCTCACCAAGTCCGACTACCTACACCTTC. Amino acid sequence: CASSPSPTTYTF.

This clone was seen more than once but under ten times. The same CDR3 can be traced to other DNA sequences in this sample. The chain links TRBV7-2 to TRBJ2-7, with no clear D. Per the germline V gene, CDR1 is SGHTA and CDR2 is FQGNSA. The V end lost 3 bases, the J end lost 1 base, and 7 bases lay between the germline ends. This CDR3 comprises 13 residues. The DNA for the CDR3 is TGTGCCAGCAGCTTGTCCGGTTCCTACGAGCAGTACTTC. Translated: CASSLSGSYEQYF. The whole variable domain, filled in from reference TRBV7-2 and TRBJ2-7, reads GAGVSQSPSNKVTEKGKDVELRCDPISGHTALYWYRQSLGQGLEFLIYFQGNSAPDKSGLPSDRFSAERTGGSVSTLTIQRTQQEDSAVYLCASSLSGSYEQYFGPGTRLTVT.

This clone was seen once. V and J are TRBV7-2 and TRBJ1-2; weak D call: TRBD1 (6 bases). Trimming took off 1 base at V and 8 bases at J, with 14 bases between the two ends. The germline gives CDR1 SGHTA, CDR2 FQGNSA. This CDR3 contains 14 residues. The chain's CDR3 is CASSLERGRRGYTF. Here the CDR3 DNA reads TGTGCCAGCAGCTTAGAGCGGGGGCGCAGGGGCTACACCTTC.

The chain carries TRBV9 and TRBJ1-2; 7 bases are shared with TRBD1. The germline gives CDR1 SGDLS, CDR2 YYNGEE. V lost 4 bases, J lost 2 bases, and 2 bases stayed unmatched. This CDR3 is 13 amino acids long. CDR3 in amino acids: CASSTTGNYGYTF. The CDR3 DNA reads as TGTGCCAGCAGCACGACAGGGAACTATGGCTACACCTTC.

This clone was counted a single time. The chain is built from TRBV5-6 and TRBJ2-5; 7 bases align to TRBD2. Germline V lookup: CDR1 SGHDT, CDR2 YYEEEE. This CDR3 contains 15 residues. The V gene end was trimmed by 0 bases and the J gene end by 4 bases; junction bases not matched to a gene: 6. The CDR3 coding sequence is TGTGCCAGCAGCTTGGGGGGGGGAAGGGGAGAGACCCAGTACTTC. Translating gives CASSLGGGRGETQYF.

This chain uses TRBV5-1 with TRBJ1-3; D unclear. The V end was cut by 1 base, the J end by 2 bases, with 13 bases between. This CDR3 contains 16 residues. Germline CDR1 reads SGHRS; CDR2 reads YFSETQ. CDR3 bases: TGCGCCAGCAGCTTGTCGTCAGAGCGTCCTGGAAACACCATATATTTT. It codes for CASSLSSERPGNTIYF.

The chain recombines TRBV9 with TRBJ2-5, with 12 bases aligning to TRBD2. This CDR3 has 19 amino acids. The V gene end was trimmed by 0 bases and the J gene end by 4 bases; junction bases not matched to a gene: 13. CDR1 and CDR2 from the germline V gene are SGDLS and YYNGEE. The CDR3 here is CASSVGVLAGGPGGETQYF. The CDR3 bases are TGTGCCAGCAGCGTAGGGGTCCTAGCGGGGGGGCCGGGTGGAGAGACCCAGTACTTC.

This sequence joins TRBV7-3 and TRBJ2-1, with D possibly being TRBD1 (6 bases). Trimming took off 4 bases at V and 6 bases at J, with 13 bases between the two ends. Germline V gives CDR1 SGHTA, CDR2 FQGTGA. CDR3 length: 14 amino acids. The CDR3 spells CASSSADRRNEQFF. The CDR3 DNA follows: TGTGCCAGCAGCTCAGCGGACAGACGCAATGAGCAGTTCTTC.

The V gene is TRBV11-3, the J gene TRBJ1-2; D ambiguous. CDR3 size: 15 residues. Germline CDR1 is SGHNT and CDR2 is YENEEA. V shed 1 base and J shed 5 bases, with 14 bases lying between them. The CDR3 DNA is TGTGCCAGCAGCTTAGTGGCCACTACCCTTTATGGCTACACCTTC. This encodes CASSLVATTLYGYTF.

The V gene is TRBV9, the J gene TRBJ1-1, with D possibly matching TRBD1 (6 bases). V dropped 6 bases and J dropped 3 bases, with 18 bases sitting between them. The CDR3 is made up of 15 amino acids. CDR1 is SGDLS, CDR2 YYNGEE, per germline. The CDR3 DNA follows: TGTGCCAGCAACGGGGGGCGCAGGGATGACACTGAAGCTTTCTTT. Its protein is CASNGGRRDDTEAFF.

The V gene is TRBV7-3, the J gene TRBJ2-7, with TRBD1 matching 9 bases. Germline assignment: CDR1 SGHTA and CDR2 FQGTGA. The CDR3 runs to 14 residues. V shed 2 bases and J 1 base; nucleotides not matched to a gene: 0. The CDR3: CASSLDRGSYEQYF. The CDR3 nucleotides read TGTGCCAGCAGCTTAGACAGGGGGTCCTACGAGCAGTACTTC.

The rearrangement joins TRBV5-8 to TRBJ1-2, with D uncertain. This CDR3 comprises 15 residues. Trimming removed 5 bases at V and 1 base at J, with 15 bases between. In germline, CDR1 is SGHTS, CDR2 YDEGEE. DNA of the CDR3: TGTGCCAGCAGTCTGGCGGGGATCGGTAACTATGGCTACACCTTC. This translates into CASSLAGIGNYGYTF.

The chain has TRBV15 and TRBJ2-5; D is ambiguous. Trimming pared 3 bases from V and 1 base from J, leaving 24 bases between. The CDR3 runs to 19 residues. Germline V gene sequence: CDR1 LNHNV, CDR2 YYDKDF (reference sequence). The CDR3 nucleotides read TGTGCCACCAGCAGGGATTACCTTCCAAGTGTGGGCCTCCAAGAGACCCAGTACTTC. It translates to CATSRDYLPSVGLQETQYF.

V is TRBV6-1 and J is TRBJ2-2; perhaps TRBD1 as D (6 bases). The CDR3 spans 15 residues. CDR1 is MNHNS and CDR2 is SASEGT in the germline V gene. V lost 6 bases and J 1 base, leaving 12 bases between the germline ends. The CDR3 region is CASRIPGQNTGELFF. The CDR3 nucleotides are TGTGCCAGCAGGATCCCGGGACAGAACACCGGGGAGCTGTTTTTT.

The genes are TRBV7-2 and TRBJ1-2; D is undetermined. The CDR3 sequence is 16 residues long. Germline CDR1 reads SGHTA; CDR2 reads FQGNSA. V was pared by 1 base and J by 4 bases, with 16 bases between. The CDR3 sequence is CASSLEGDGVVYGYTF. DNA for the CDR3: TGTGCCAGCAGCTTAGAAGGAGACGGAGTAGTCTATGGCTACACCTTC.

The chain uses TRBV28 and TRBJ1-5; TRBD1 agrees at 9 bases. V was clipped by 7 bases and J by 10 bases; unmatched bases: 11. This CDR3 region has 14 residues. Per the germline V gene, CDR1 is MDHEN and CDR2 is SYDVKM. DNA of the CDR3: TGTGCCAGCACCCCGGGACAGGGACTCCAACCCCAGCATTTT. Amino acids: CASTPGQGLQPQHF.

The table lists this clone with a count of one. The chain joins TRBV6-5 to TRBJ1-6; no clear D gene. Germline CDR1 is MNHEY and CDR2 is SVGAGI. V shed 2 bases and J shed 7 bases, with 6 bases lying between them. The CDR3 is 13 amino acids. CDR3 nucleotides: TGTGCCAGCAGTTACCCGGGGAATTCACCCCTCCACTTT. Translation: CASSYPGNSPLHF.

This rearrangement joins TRBV14 to TRBJ2-7, with 12 positions matching TRBD2. Per germline, CDR1 SGHDN and CDR2 FVKESK. The CDR3 is 21 residues long. J was trimmed by 0 bases and V by 4 bases; bases with no gene match: 19. CDR3 sequence reads: CASSRGLAGGRLLKSSYEQYF. CDR3 nucleotides: TGTGCCAGCAGCCGAGGGCTAGCGGGGGGGCGGCTTCTTAAAAGCTCCTACGAGCAGTACTTC.

This clone was seen only once. The genes are TRBV6-6 and TRBJ2-5; D is unclear. The CDR3 is made up of 14 amino acids. Trimming shortened V by 0 bases and J by 5 bases, and 10 bases separated the two germline ends. Per germline, CDR1 MNHNY and CDR2 SVGAGI (reference sequence). CDR3 in DNA: TGTGCCAGCAGTTACTCGAGGCGTGCGGAGACCCAGTACTTC. Translated: CASSYSRRAETQYF.

The chain joins TRBV6-1 to TRBJ2-4; TRBD2 matches at 16 bases. CDR1 is MNHNS, CDR2 SASEGT, per germline. CDR3 length: 15 amino acids. J lost 8 bases, V lost 3 bases, and 1 base had no gene match. CDR3 in DNA: TGTGCCAGCAGTGAGGGACTAGCGGGGGGGCACATTCAGTACTTC. Encoded protein: CASSEGLAGGHIQYF.

The V and J genes are TRBV5-1 and TRBJ2-6; TRBD1 aligns across 7 bases. Germline CDR1 reads SGHRS; CDR2 reads YFSETQ. The CDR3 consists of 15 residues. V lost 5 bases, J lost 0 bases, and 2 bases stayed unmatched. CDR3 sequence reads: CASRGQLSGANVLTF. As DNA, the CDR3 is TGCGCCAGCAGGGGACAGCTCTCTGGGGCCAACGTCCTGACTTTC.

The genes are TRBV7-2 and TRBJ2-1, with 9 nucleotides matching TRBD2. CDR1 is SGHTA, CDR2 FQGNSA, per germline. This CDR3 is built from 14 residues. V dropped 3 bases and J dropped 7; count of bases not matched to a gene: 4. This CDR3 is CASSFRLAGNEQFF. CDR3 coding DNA: TGTGCCAGCAGCTTCAGGCTAGCGGGAAATGAGCAGTTCTTC.

The chain links TRBV13 to TRBJ2-3; weak D call: TRBD2 (6 bases). The CDR3 runs to 17 residues. Looked up from germline, CDR1 is PRHDT and CDR2 is FYEKMQ (reference sequence). The ends were cut back, 1 base at V and 4 bases at J, with 18 bases in the middle. CDR3 coding DNA: TGTGCCAGCAGCTTAGTGACCGGGACTTCTCGGGCAGATACGCAGTATTTT. This encodes CASSLVTGTSRADTQYF.

V is TRBV19 and J is TRBJ2-3; 8 positions match TRBD2. Germline V lookup: CDR1 LNHDA, CDR2 SQIVND (reference sequence). The CDR3 runs to 18 residues. The J segment lost 6 bases and the V segment lost 1 base, leaving 15 bases of the junction unmatched. CDR3 amino acids: CASSIGSGTSQRRDTQYF. As DNA, the CDR3 is TGTGCCAGTAGTATAGGTAGCGGGACCTCTCAAAGAAGGGATACGCAGTATTTT.

The rearrangement joins TRBV9 to TRBJ2-3, with 7 bases identical to TRBD2. The trim removed 0 bases at V and 6 bases at J, leaving 10 bases unmatched. Germline CDR1 and CDR2: SGDLS and YYNGEE. The CDR3 runs to 16 residues. The CDR3 here is CASSVDLGLPGDTQYF. Here the CDR3 DNA reads TGTGCCAGCAGCGTAGATCTGGGACTACCTGGGGATACGCAGTATTTT.

As for this clone: One end of the junction varies from germline; a read error may be responsible. The genes are TRBV9 and TRBJ2-6; D is possibly TRBD2 (5 bases). The CDR3 length is 17 residues. Looked up from germline, CDR1 is SGDLS and CDR2 is YYNGEE. The CDR3 nucleotides read TGTACCAGCAGCGTAGCCACCCCGGGGTCTGGGGCCAACGTCCTGACTTTC. It encodes CTSSVATPGSGANVLTF. The entire variable domain, with the rest obtained from reference TRBV9 and TRBJ2-6, is as follows: DSGVTQTPKHLITATGQRVTLRCSPRSGDLSVYWYQQSLDQGLQFLIQYYNGEERAKGNILERFSAQQFPDLHSELNLSSLELGDSALYFCTSSVATPGSGANVLTFGAGSRLTVL.